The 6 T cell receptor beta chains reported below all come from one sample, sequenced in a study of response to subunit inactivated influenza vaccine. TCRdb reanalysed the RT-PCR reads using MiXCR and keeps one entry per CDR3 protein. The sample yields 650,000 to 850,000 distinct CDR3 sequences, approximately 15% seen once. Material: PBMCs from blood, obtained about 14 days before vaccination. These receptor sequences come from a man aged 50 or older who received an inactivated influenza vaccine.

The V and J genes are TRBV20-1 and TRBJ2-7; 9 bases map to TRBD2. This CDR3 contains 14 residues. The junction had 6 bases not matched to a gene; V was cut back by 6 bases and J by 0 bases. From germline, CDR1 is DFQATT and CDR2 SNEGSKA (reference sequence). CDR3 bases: TGCAGTGCAACAAGCGGGGGGACCTCCTACGAGCAGTACTTC. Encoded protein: CSATSGGTSYEQYF.

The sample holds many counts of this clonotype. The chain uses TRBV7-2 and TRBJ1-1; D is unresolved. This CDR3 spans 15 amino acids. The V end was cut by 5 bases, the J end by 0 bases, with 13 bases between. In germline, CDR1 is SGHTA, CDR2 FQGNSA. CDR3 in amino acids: CASSPLGFMNTEAFF. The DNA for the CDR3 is TGTGCCAGCAGCCCACTCGGATTCATGAACACTGAAGCTTTCTTT.

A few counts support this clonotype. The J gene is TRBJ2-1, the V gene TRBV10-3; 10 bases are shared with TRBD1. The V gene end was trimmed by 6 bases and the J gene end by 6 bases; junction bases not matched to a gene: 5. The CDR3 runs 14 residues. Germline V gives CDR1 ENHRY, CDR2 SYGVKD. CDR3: CAIRAGTGVNEQFF. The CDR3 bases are TGTGCCATCAGAGCCGGGACAGGGGTCAATGAGCAGTTCTTC.

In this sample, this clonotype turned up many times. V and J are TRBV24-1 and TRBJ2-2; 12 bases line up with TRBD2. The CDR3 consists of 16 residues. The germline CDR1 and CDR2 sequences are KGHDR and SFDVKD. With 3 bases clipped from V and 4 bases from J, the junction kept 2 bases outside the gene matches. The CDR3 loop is CATSDMTSGSTGELFF. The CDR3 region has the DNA TGTGCCACCAGTGATATGACTAGCGGGAGCACCGGGGAGCTGTTTTTT.

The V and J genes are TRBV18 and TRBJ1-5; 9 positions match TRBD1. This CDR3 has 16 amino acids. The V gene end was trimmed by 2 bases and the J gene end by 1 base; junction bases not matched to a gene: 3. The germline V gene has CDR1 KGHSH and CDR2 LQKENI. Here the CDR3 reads CASSPTGTGSNQPQHF. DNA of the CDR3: TGTGCCAGCTCACCAACCGGGACAGGGAGCAATCAGCCCCAGCATTTT.

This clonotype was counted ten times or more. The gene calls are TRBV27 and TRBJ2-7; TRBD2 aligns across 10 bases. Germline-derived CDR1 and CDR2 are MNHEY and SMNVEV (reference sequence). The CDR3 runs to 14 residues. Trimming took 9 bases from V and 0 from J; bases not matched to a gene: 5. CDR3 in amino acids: CASTGLADSYEQYF. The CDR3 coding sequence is TGTGCCAGTACCGGACTAGCGGACTCCTACGAGCAGTACTTC.